This T cell receptor beta chain was profiled in a study of blood T cell repertoires in COVID-19. On the study more broadly: Specimens from acute and convalescent COVID-19 originated in the United States, Italy and Spain. Nucleic acid was either cDNA or gDNA, and it came from T cells, B-cell-depleted T cells, or PBMCs.

Methods used by the authors: Estimation of nucleated cell counts relied on the amplification of reference gene primers. Only in-frame clones appear in the TCRdb table, and some are missing; sequencing was by immunoSEQ multiplex PCR. D and trimming were read from the DNA, whereas the V and J calls and clone size are those reported in that table. The table has 250,000 to 350,000 clones, roughly 87% seen once. This clone has a count of ten or more. Germline CDR1 reads SGHKS; CDR2 reads YYEKEE (reference sequence). Trimming took 1 base from V and 8 from J; bases not matched to a gene: 8. The CDR3 has 15 residues.

The specimen sequenced was peripheral blood. The gene calls are TRBV5-5 and TRBJ1-2; 10 nucleotides line up with TRBD1. This clonotype was sampled from a woman aged 45 to 65 who had recovered from COVID-19. The CDR3 spells CASSLSGQGQIGYTF. The CDR3 DNA is TGTGCCAGCAGCTTGTCGGGACAGGGGCAAATCGGCTACACCTTC. Drawing the rest from reference TRBV5-5 and TRBJ1-2, the complete variable domain is DAGVTQSPTHLIKTRGQQVTLRCSPISGHKSVSWYQQVLGQGPQFIFQYYEKEERGRGNFPDRFSARQFPNYSSELNVNALLLGDSALYLCASSLSGQGQIGYTFGSGTRLTVV.